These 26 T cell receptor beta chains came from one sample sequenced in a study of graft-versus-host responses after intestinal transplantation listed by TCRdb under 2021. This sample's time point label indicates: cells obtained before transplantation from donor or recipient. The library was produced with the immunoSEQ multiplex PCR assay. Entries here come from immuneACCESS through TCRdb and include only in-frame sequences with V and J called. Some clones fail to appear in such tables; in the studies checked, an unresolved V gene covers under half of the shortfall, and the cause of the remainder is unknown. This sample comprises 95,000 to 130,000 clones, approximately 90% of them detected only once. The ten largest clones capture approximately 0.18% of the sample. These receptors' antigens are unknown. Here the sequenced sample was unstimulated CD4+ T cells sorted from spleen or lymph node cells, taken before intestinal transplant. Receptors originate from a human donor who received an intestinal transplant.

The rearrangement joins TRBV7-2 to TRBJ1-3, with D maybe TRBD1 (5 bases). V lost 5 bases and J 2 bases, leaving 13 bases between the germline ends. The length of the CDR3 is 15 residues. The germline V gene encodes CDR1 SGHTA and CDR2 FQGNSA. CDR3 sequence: CASSLGWGAGNTIYF. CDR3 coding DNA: TGTGCCAGCAGCCTAGGCTGGGGGGCTGGAAACACCATATATTTT.

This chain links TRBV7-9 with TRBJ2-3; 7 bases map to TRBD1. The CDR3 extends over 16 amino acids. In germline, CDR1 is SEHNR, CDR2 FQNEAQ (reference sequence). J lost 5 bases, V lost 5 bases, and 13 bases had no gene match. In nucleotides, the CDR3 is TGTGCCAGCAGCAACCGGGACAGTCGACTGGGAGATACGCAGTATTTT. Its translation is CASSNRDSRLGDTQYF.

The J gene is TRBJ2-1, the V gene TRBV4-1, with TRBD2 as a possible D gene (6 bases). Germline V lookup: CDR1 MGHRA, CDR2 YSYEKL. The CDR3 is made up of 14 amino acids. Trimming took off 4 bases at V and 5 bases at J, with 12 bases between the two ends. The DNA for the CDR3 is TGCGCCAGCAGCCGGGGGGTACTAGACAATGAGCAGTTCTTC. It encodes CASSRGVLDNEQFF.

CDR3 loop: CASSRDRGFYEQFF. The CDR3 DNA reads TGTGCCAGCAGCCGGGACAGGGGCTTCTATGAGCAGTTCTTC. This rearrangement joins TRBV6-6 to TRBJ2-1; 10 bases align to TRBD1. Germline CDR1 is MNHNY and CDR2 is SVGAGI (reference sequence). The CDR3 totals 14 residues. J lost 8 bases, V lost 6 bases, and 7 bases had no gene match.

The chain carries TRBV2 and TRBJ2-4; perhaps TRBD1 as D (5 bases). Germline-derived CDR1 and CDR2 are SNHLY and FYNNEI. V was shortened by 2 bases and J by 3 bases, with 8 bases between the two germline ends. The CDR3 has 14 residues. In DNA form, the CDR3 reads TGTGCCAGCAGTGAACAGGGCCTCAAAAACATTCAGTACTTC. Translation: CASSEQGLKNIQYF.

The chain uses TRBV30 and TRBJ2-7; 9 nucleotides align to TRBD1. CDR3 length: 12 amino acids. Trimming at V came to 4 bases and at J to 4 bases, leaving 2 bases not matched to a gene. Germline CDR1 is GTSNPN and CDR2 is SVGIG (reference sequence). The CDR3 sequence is CAWTDRGYEQYF. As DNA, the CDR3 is TGTGCCTGGACGGACAGGGGATACGAGCAGTACTTC.

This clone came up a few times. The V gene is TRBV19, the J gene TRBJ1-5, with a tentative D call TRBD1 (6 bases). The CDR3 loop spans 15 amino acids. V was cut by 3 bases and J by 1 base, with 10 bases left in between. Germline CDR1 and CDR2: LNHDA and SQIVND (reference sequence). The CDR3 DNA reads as TGTGCCAGTAGTATTGTAGGGGGAAGCAATCAGCCCCAGCATTTT. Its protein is CASSIVGGSNQPQHF.

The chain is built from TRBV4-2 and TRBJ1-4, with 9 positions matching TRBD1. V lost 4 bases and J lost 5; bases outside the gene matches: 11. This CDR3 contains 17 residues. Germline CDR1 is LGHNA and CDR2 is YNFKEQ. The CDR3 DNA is TGTGCCAGCAGCCCTCGGCCCCCGGGACAGGGCAATGAAAAACTGTTTTTT. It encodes CASSPRPPGQGNEKLFF.

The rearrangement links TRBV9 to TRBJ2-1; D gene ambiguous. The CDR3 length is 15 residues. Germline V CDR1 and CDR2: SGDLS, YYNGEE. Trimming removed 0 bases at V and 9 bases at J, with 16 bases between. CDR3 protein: CASSVVGRKDGEQFF. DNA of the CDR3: TGTGCCAGCAGCGTAGTGGGCAGGAAAGACGGTGAGCAGTTCTTC.

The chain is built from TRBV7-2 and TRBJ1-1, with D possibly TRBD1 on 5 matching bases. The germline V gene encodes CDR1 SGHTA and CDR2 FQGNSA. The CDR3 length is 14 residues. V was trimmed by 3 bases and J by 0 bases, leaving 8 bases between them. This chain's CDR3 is CASSFGGMNTEAFF. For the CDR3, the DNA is TGTGCCAGCAGCTTCGGGGGTATGAACACTGAAGCTTTCTTT.

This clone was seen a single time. Here the CDR3 DNA reads TGCGCCAGCAGCCAAGACAGCGGCACCGCGCAGTATTTT. Translation: CASSQDSGTAQYF. The V call is TRBV4-1, the J call TRBJ2-3, with D perhaps TRBD2 (5 bases). With 0 bases removed from V and 10 bases from J, the gap between germline ends came to 11 bases. Germline values: CDR1 MGHRA, CDR2 YSYEKL. The CDR3 has 13 residues.

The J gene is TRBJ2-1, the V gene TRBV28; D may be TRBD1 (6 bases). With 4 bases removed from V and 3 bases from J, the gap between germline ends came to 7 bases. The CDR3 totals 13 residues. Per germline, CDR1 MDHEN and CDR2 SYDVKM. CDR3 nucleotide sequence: TGTGCCAGCAGTTGGACAGACTACAATGAGCAGTTCTTC. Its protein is CASSWTDYNEQFF. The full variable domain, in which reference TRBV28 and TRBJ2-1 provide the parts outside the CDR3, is DVKVTQSSRYLVKRTGEKVFLECVQDMDHENMFWYRQDPGLGLRLIYFSYDVKMKEKGDIPEGYSVSREKKERFSLILESASTNQTSMYLCASSWTDYNEQFFGPGTRLTVL.

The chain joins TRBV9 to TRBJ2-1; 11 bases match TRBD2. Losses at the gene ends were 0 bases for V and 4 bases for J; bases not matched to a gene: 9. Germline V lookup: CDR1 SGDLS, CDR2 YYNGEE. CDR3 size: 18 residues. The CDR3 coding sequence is TGTGCCAGCAGCGTAGGACCCCCTCCTAGCGGGGGGTACAATGAGCAGTTCTTC. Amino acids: CASSVGPPPSGGYNEQFF.

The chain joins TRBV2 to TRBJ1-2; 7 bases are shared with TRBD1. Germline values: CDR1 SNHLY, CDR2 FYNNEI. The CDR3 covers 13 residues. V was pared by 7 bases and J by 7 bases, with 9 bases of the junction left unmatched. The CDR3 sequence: CASTLNWTGGYTF. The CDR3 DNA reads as TGTGCCAGCACCCTGAACTGGACAGGTGGCTACACCTTC.

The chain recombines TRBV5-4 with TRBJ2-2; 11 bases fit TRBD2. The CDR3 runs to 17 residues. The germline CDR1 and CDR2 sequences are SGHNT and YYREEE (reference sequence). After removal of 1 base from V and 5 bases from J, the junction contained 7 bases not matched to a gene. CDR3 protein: CASSLNLRTSGTGELFF. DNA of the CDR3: TGTGCCAGCAGCTTGAACTTAAGGACTAGCGGGACCGGGGAGCTGTTTTTT.

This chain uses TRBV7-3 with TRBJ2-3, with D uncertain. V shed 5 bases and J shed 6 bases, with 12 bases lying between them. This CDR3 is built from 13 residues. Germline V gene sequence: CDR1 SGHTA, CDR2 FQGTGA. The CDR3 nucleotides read TGTGCCAGCAGCGAAAAAAACGAGGATACGCAGTATTTT. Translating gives CASSEKNEDTQYF.

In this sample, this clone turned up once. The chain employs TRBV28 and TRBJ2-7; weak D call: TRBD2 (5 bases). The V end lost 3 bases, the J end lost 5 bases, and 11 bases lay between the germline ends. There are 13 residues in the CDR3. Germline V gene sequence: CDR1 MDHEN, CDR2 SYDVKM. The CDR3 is CASSLDLPHEQYF. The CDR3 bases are TGTGCCAGCAGTTTGGACTTACCCCACGAGCAGTACTTC.

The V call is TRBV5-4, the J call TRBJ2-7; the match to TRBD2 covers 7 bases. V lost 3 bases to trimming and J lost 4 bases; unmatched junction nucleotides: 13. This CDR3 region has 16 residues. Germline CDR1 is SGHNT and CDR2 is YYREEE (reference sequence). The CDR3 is CASSSGLADMLYEQYF. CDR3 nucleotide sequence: TGTGCCAGCAGCTCGGGGCTAGCGGACATGTTATACGAGCAGTACTTC.

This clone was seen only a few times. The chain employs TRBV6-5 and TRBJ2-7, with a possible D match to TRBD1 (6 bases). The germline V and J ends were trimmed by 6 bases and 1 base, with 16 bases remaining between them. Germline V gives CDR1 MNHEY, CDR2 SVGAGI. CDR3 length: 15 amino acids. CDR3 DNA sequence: TGTGCCAGCAGCCGGGACATAGAGTTTTCCTACGAGCAGTACTTC. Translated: CASSRDIEFSYEQYF.

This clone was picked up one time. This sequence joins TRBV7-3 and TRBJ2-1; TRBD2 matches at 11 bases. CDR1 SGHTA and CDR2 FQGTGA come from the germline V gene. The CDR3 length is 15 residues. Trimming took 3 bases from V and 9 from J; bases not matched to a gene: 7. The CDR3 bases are TGTGCCAGCAGCTTTAGCGGGAGGGCCGAAGTTGAGCAGTTCTTC. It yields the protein CASSFSGRAEVEQFF.

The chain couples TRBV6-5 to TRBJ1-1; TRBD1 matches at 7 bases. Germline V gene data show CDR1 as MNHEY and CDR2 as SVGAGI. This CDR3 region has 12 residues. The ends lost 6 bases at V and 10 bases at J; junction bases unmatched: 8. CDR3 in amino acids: CASRRTGGAAFF. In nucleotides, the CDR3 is TGTGCCAGCAGACGGACAGGTGGGGCAGCTTTCTTT.

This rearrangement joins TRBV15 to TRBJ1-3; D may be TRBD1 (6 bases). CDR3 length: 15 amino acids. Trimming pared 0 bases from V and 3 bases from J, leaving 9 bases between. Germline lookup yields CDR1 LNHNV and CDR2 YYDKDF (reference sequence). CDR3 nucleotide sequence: TGTGCCACCAGCAGAGATCCGACAGGTGGAAACACCATATATTTT. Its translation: CATSRDPTGGNTIYF.

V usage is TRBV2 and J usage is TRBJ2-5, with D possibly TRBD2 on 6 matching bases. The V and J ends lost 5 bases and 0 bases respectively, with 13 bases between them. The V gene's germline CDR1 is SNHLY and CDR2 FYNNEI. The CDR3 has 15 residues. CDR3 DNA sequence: TGTGCCAGCAGTCGGGAGCAATCGTACCAAGAGACCCAGTACTTC. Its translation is CASSREQSYQETQYF. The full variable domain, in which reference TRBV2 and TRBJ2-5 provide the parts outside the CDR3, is EPEVTQTPSHQVTQMGQEVILRCVPISNHLYFYWYRQILGQKVEFLVSFYNNEISEKSEIFDDQFSVERPDGSNFTLKIRSTKLEDSAMYFCASSREQSYQETQYFGPGTRLLVL.

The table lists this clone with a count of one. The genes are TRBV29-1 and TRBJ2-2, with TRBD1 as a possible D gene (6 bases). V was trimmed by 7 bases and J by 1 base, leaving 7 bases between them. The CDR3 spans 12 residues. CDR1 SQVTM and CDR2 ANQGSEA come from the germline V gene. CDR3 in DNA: TGCAGCGGCAGGGGGAACACCGGGGAGCTGTTTTTT. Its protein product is CSGRGNTGELFF.

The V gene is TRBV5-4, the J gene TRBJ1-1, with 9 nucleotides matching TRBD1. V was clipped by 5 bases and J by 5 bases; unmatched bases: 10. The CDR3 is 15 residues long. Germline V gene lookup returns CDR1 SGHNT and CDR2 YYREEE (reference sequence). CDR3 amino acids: CASRPVGTGKTEAFF. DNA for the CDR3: TGTGCCAGCAGGCCGGTCGGGACAGGGAAGACTGAAGCTTTCTTT.

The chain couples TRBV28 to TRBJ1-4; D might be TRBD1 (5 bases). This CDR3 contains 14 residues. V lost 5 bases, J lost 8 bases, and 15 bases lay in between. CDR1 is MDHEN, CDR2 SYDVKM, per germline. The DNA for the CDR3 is TGTGCCAGCAGTCCCCCGGGGGTAGGGGAAAAACTGTTTTTT. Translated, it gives CASSPPGVGEKLFF.